This T cell receptor beta chain stems from a study of cytomegalovirus exposure and HLA in healthy donors. Study-wide points: Diagnosis of cytomegalovirus status made by the classifier reportedly showed high specificity and sensitivity.

V trimming: 4 bases; J trimming: 4 bases; junction bases outside the gene matches: 9. From germline, CDR1 is SGHTA and CDR2 FQGNSA. CDR3 length: 16 amino acids. This clone was counted a few times. The antigen remains unidentified. The donors were healthy bone marrow donors. PCR involved 60 Vbeta and 13 Jbeta primers. Repertoires were generated with immunoSEQ multiplex PCR, while TCRdb's copy carries only in-frame clones and drops some. The repertoire holds some 25,000 clones, about four fifths seen once, with approximately 5% in the top ten. Source material: PBMCs. The chain recombines TRBV7-2 with TRBJ2-2; 7 positions agree with TRBD1. This sequence originates from a male donor in good health and CMV-seronegative. As DNA, the CDR3 is TGTGCCAGCAGCTCGGGACAGAACCCAGGCACCGGGGAGCTGTTTTTT. Its translation: CASSSGQNPGTGELFF.